A single sample is the source of the 25 T cell receptor beta chains below, sequenced in a study of CD8+ T cells in alopecia areata. After isolation, RNA underwent reverse transcription to generate cDNA as the sequencing template. The data were produced by immunoSEQ multiplex PCR, yet TCRdb's version contains in-frame clones alone and is incomplete. The sample includes 150,000 or so clones, approximately 45% of them seen just once. Material for sequencing was CD4+ T cells sorted from blood. These receptors were collected from a human donor with alopecia areata.

This clone was counted only a few times. The rearrangement links TRBV2 to TRBJ2-5; TRBD2 agrees at 10 bases. V was pared by 4 bases and J by 0 bases, with 5 bases of the junction left unmatched. CDR1 and CDR2 (germline): SNHLY, FYNNEI. This CDR3 region has 16 residues. In DNA, the CDR3 is TGTGCCAGCAGTGTCGGACTAGCGGCACACCAAGAGACCCAGTACTTC. Protein: CASSVGLAAHQETQYF.

This chain connects TRBV30 to TRBJ2-7; 7 bases map to TRBD2. The CDR3 loop spans 13 amino acids. Germline V gives CDR1 GTSNPN, CDR2 SVGIG (reference sequence). V lost 4 bases, J lost 5 bases, and 8 bases stayed unmatched. The CDR3 sequence: CAWNGRVLDEQYF. DNA of the CDR3: TGTGCCTGGAATGGGAGGGTGCTGGACGAGCAGTACTTC.

This clone has a handful of counts. This chain connects TRBV28 to TRBJ2-5; weak D call: TRBD2 (6 bases). In germline, CDR1 is MDHEN, CDR2 SYDVKM. Trimming left V 2 bases short and J 4 bases short, with 17 bases between. CDR3 length equals 16 residues. CDR3 protein: CASSLAGTIPTETQYF. CDR3 in DNA: TGTGCCAGCAGTTTAGCGGGAACAATACCTACAGAGACCCAGTACTTC. Full variable domain (missing parts from reference TRBV28 and TRBJ2-5): DVKVTQSSRYLVKRTGEKVFLECVQDMDHENMFWYRQDPGLGLRLIYFSYDVKMKEKGDIPEGYSVSREKKERFSLILESASTNQTSMYLCASSLAGTIPTETQYFGPGTRLLVL.

The gene calls are TRBV14 and TRBJ2-1, with 7 bases aligning to TRBD1. The CDR3 extends over 16 amino acids. From germline, CDR1 is SGHDN and CDR2 FVKESK. J gave up 2 bases and V 0 bases, and 4 bases lay outside the gene matches. CDR3 amino acids: CASSQDLGTAYNEQFF. CDR3 coding DNA: TGTGCCAGCAGCCAAGATTTAGGGACAGCCTACAATGAGCAGTTCTTC.

V is TRBV29-1 and J is TRBJ2-3, with 7 bases identical to TRBD1. Trimming took 4 bases from V and 5 from J; bases not matched to a gene: 9. The CDR3 contains 14 residues. Germline CDR1 reads SQVTM; CDR2 reads ANQGSEA. The CDR3 region has the DNA TGCAGCGTTGCCGGGACAGTATCGGAAGATACGCAGTATTTT. This encodes CSVAGTVSEDTQYF.

Only a few counts were recorded for this clone. This sequence joins TRBV7-9 and TRBJ2-5; D unresolved. The germline CDR1 and CDR2 sequences are SEHNR and FQNEAQ (reference sequence). Between the trimmed V and J ends, which lost 5 bases and 2 bases, there was a span of 9 bases. The CDR3 has 13 amino acids. CDR3 loop: CASSRTRQETQYF. Written as DNA, the CDR3 is TGTGCCAGCAGCCGTACCCGGCAAGAGACCCAGTACTTC.

The table lists this clone with a few counts. The CDR3 protein is CASSSPSGFYNEQFF. CDR3 DNA: TGTGCCAGCAGTTCTCCATCAGGGTTCTACAATGAGCAGTTCTTC. The rearrangement uses TRBV27 and TRBJ2-1; maybe TRBD1 (5 bases). The CDR3 length is 15 residues. CDR1 and CDR2 from the germline V gene are MNHEY and SMNVEV (reference sequence). V was pared by 4 bases and J by 3 bases, with 13 bases between.

This sequence joins TRBV2 and TRBJ1-1; no clear D. The V end was cut by 6 bases, the J end by 3 bases, with 17 bases between. CDR1 and CDR2 (germline): SNHLY, FYNNEI. There are 15 residues in the CDR3. The CDR3 spells CASRGGVLEYTEAFF. Here the CDR3 DNA reads TGTGCCAGCAGGGGCGGGGTTTTGGAATACACTGAAGCTTTCTTT.

For the CDR3, the DNA is TGTGCCTGGAGTATGGGACCTTACGAGCAGTACTTC. It yields the protein CAWSMGPYEQYF. The chain employs TRBV30 and TRBJ2-7; D possibly matches TRBD1 or TRBD2 (5 bases each). The CDR3 loop spans 12 amino acids. Trimming shortened V by 2 bases and J by 4 bases, and 9 bases separated the two germline ends. Germline CDR1 is GTSNPN and CDR2 is SVGIG (reference sequence).

There are a few counts of this clone. The chain recombines TRBV28 with TRBJ2-3; D possibly corresponds to TRBD2 (6 bases). Germline V gives CDR1 MDHEN, CDR2 SYDVKM. This CDR3 contains 15 residues. V was clipped by 5 bases and J by 2 bases, with 14 bases between them. CDR3 sequence reads: CASSGQKRATDTQYF. The CDR3 coding sequence is TGTGCCAGCAGTGGCCAAAAGCGGGCCACAGATACGCAGTATTTT.

The chain links TRBV2 to TRBJ2-5, with D hard to call. CDR3 length equals 10 residues. CDR1 SNHLY and CDR2 FYNNEI come from the germline V gene. Trimming shortened V by 5 bases and J by 5 bases, and 3 bases separated the two germline ends. CDR3 amino acids: CASSWETQYF. The DNA of the CDR3 is TGTGCCAGCAGTTGGGAGACCCAGTACTTC.

This clone was observed a few times. This rearrangement joins TRBV7-8 to TRBJ1-1; D might be TRBD1 (6 bases). The CDR3 covers 14 residues. With 7 bases removed from V and 2 bases from J, the gap between germline ends came to 14 bases. Germline values: CDR1 SGHVS, CDR2 FQNEAQ. CDR3 nucleotide sequence: TGTGCCAGCAACCTGGTACAGGGTAACACTGAAGCTTTCTTT. Residues: CASNLVQGNTEAFF.

The V gene is TRBV2, the J gene TRBJ2-1, with no clear D. The CDR3 is 14 residues long. V lost 7 bases to trimming and J lost 7 bases, with 17 bases between them. Germline V lookup: CDR1 SNHLY, CDR2 FYNNEI. CDR3: CASNMVIAANEQFF. The CDR3 coding sequence is TGTGCCAGCAACATGGTGATAGCAGCAAATGAGCAGTTCTTC. Supplemented by reference TRBV2 and TRBJ2-1, the full variable domain reads EPEVTQTPSHQVTQMGQEVILRCVPISNHLYFYWYRQILGQKVEFLVSFYNNEISEKSEIFDDQFSVERPDGSNFTLKIRSTKLEDSAMYFCASNMVIAANEQFFGPGTRLTVL.

The rearrangement joins TRBV5-1 to TRBJ1-5; D is undetermined. The CDR3 runs to 15 residues. V lost 1 base and J 4 bases, leaving 12 bases between the germline ends. Per the germline V gene, CDR1 is SGHRS and CDR2 is YFSETQ. CDR3 DNA: TGCGCCAGCAGCTTGAATACCGACCCTAATCAGCCCCAGCATTTT. As protein: CASSLNTDPNQPQHF. The entire variable domain, with the rest obtained from reference TRBV5-1 and TRBJ1-5, is as follows: KAGVTQTPRYLIKTRGQQVTLSCSPISGHRSVSWYQQTPGQGLQFLFEYFSETQRNKGNFPGRFSGRQFSNSRSEMNVSTLELGDSALYLCASSLNTDPNQPQHFGDGTRLSIL.

The chain recombines TRBV30 with TRBJ2-5; no reliable D call. V dropped 1 base and J dropped 2 bases, with 5 bases sitting between them. Germline CDR1 and CDR2: GTSNPN and SVGIG (reference sequence). CDR3 size: 12 residues. DNA for the CDR3: TGTGCCTGGAGTGGAAGACAAGAGACCCAGTACTTC. It yields the protein CAWSGRQETQYF.

In this sample, this clone turned up a few times. The rearrangement uses TRBV10-3 and TRBJ2-7; D tentatively reads TRBD1 or TRBD2 (6 bases each). In germline, CDR1 is ENHRY, CDR2 SYGVKD. This CDR3 has 14 residues. The ends were cut back, 4 bases at V and 9 bases at J, with 19 bases in the middle. The CDR3 DNA reads TGTGCCATCAGTGGGTCAAGGGGGGATGTTGTGCAGTACTTC. It specifies CAISGSRGDVVQYF.

V gene TRBV2 combines with J gene TRBJ1-2; possibly TRBD1 for D (5 bases). CDR3 length equals 11 residues. V was clipped by 3 bases and J by 6 bases, with 5 bases between them. Germline assignment: CDR1 SNHLY and CDR2 FYNNEI. The CDR3 loop is CASSEGHGYTF. The CDR3 DNA reads TGTGCCAGCAGTGAGGGGCATGGCTACACCTTC.

The DNA for the CDR3 is TGTGCCAGCAGAGGGGGCCGGCACGCAGATACGCAGTATTTT. This encodes CASRGGRHADTQYF. The V gene is TRBV6-5, the J gene TRBJ2-3; TRBD1 matches at 7 bases. Per the germline V gene, CDR1 is MNHEY and CDR2 is SVGAGI. After removal of 6 bases from V and 4 bases from J, the junction contained 7 bases not matched to a gene. The CDR3 consists of 14 residues.

This clone was seen only a few times. This chain uses TRBV29-1 with TRBJ2-5, with D possibly called TRBD1 or TRBD2 (5 bases each). Germline-derived CDR1 and CDR2 are SQVTM and ANQGSEA. Trimming removed 6 bases at V and 3 bases at J, with 11 bases between. The CDR3 is 12 residues long. CDR3 amino acids: CSVGTGKETQYF. The CDR3 DNA reads TGCAGCGTCGGGACGGGAAAAGAGACCCAGTACTTC.

This sequence joins TRBV2 and TRBJ1-2; D is uncertain. V was shortened by 7 bases and J by 4 bases, with 16 bases between the two germline ends. CDR3 length: 14 residues. The V gene's germline CDR1 is SNHLY and CDR2 FYNNEI. Here the CDR3 DNA reads TGTGCCAGCAAAGGGAGGGCCGGAAGCTATGGCTACACCTTC. Translated: CASKGRAGSYGYTF. Based on the CDR3 plus reference TRBV2 and TRBJ1-2, the full variable domain is EPEVTQTPSHQVTQMGQEVILRCVPISNHLYFYWYRQILGQKVEFLVSFYNNEISEKSEIFDDQFSVERPDGSNFTLKIRSTKLEDSAMYFCASKGRAGSYGYTFGSGTRLTVV.

The rearrangement links TRBV9 to TRBJ2-2; D is undetermined. V lost 3 bases to trimming and J lost 4 bases, with 10 bases between them. The V gene's germline CDR1 is SGDLS and CDR2 YYNGEE. The CDR3 is made up of 14 amino acids. The CDR3 is CASSGSGFTGELFF. The DNA of the CDR3 is TGTGCCAGCAGCGGTAGTGGTTTCACCGGGGAGCTGTTTTTT.

This clone came up a few times. This chain joins TRBV11-1 and TRBJ2-1; 7 nucleotides line up with TRBD1. V gave up 5 bases and J gave up 7 bases; unmatched junction bases: 11. CDR3 length: 15 residues. Germline CDR1 and CDR2: SGHAT and FQDESV (reference sequence). As DNA, the CDR3 is TGTGCCAGCAGCCAAAGGATCACAGGGGTAAATGAGCAGTTCTTC. Translating gives CASSQRITGVNEQFF.

In this sample, this clone turned up a few times. The rearrangement joins TRBV29-1 to TRBJ1-2, with D possibly TRBD1 on 6 matching bases. Per the germline V gene, CDR1 is SQVTM and CDR2 is ANQGSEA. Trimming cost V 1 base and J 4 bases, with 22 bases left between them. CDR3 length equals 17 residues. CDR3 nucleotide sequence: TGCAGCGTTGAAGCCGGGGGCAGGGCCCTAGGGGGCTATGGCTACACCTTC. Its translation: CSVEAGGRALGGYGYTF.

CDR3 sequence reads: CASSFWAKGRNYGYTF. The DNA of the CDR3 is TGTGCCAGCAGTTTCTGGGCGAAAGGAAGAAACTATGGCTACACCTTC. The V gene is TRBV27, the J gene TRBJ1-2; D remains unclear. From germline, CDR1 is MNHEY and CDR2 SMNVEV (reference sequence). This CDR3 contains 16 residues. Deletions cut 3 bases from V and 2 bases from J, with 16 bases between.

The chain employs TRBV2 and TRBJ2-5; either TRBD1 or TRBD2 may supply D (7 bases each). This CDR3 spans 15 amino acids. V was clipped by 6 bases and J by 5 bases, with 19 bases between them. Looked up from germline, CDR1 is SNHLY and CDR2 is FYNNEI. CDR3 residues: CASRFQGGAGETQYF. In DNA form, the CDR3 reads TGTGCCAGCAGATTTCAGGGGGGGGCTGGTGAGACCCAGTACTTC. The full variable domain, its missing parts supplied by reference TRBV2 and TRBJ2-5, is EPEVTQTPSHQVTQMGQEVILRCVPISNHLYFYWYRQILGQKVEFLVSFYNNEISEKSEIFDDQFSVERPDGSNFTLKIRSTKLEDSAMYFCASRFQGGAGETQYFGPGTRLLVL.